This T cell receptor beta chain was identified in a study of blood T cell repertoires in COVID-19 (TCRdb year 2020). About the investigation overall: The collaborator samples originated in the United States, Italy and Spain and spanned the acute and convalescent phases of COVID-19. The material from the prospective study consisted of cDNA or gDNA derived from T cells, B-cell-depleted T cells, or PBMCs. Deeply sampled blood TCRbeta repertoires from subjects exposed to, actively infected with, or recovered from COVID-19 were included in the dataset. The repertoires were released in a freely available public database meant as a resource for research on the immune response to SARS-CoV-2. The samples were drawn from two sources: the first 160 participants of the ongoing ImmuneRACE study, and over 950 subjects contributed by 6 global collaborators. Sample metadata almost always included a de-identified subject ID, COVID-19 status, age in years and sex. Where HLA class I and class II types were available, the types were taken from metadata supplied by the sample provider, not from assay-based typing. Study-wide conclusions, independent of this receptor: The quantity of clinical and demographic metadata differed by source and by participant and was supplied without curation.

The CDR3 sequence holds 13 residues, the cysteine and phenylalanine included. The only DNA kept is the CDR3, 39 bases in frame from the first base. V gives up 0 bases and J gives up 3 bases, and the segment between their germline ends measures 7 bases. CDR1 SGHRS and CDR2 YFSETQ are derived from the germline V gene. TCRbeta CDR3 regions were amplified from genomic DNA by means of the immunoSEQ Assay, a bias-controlled multiplex PCR. Under the source paper's analysis protocol: Within the assay, amplification of reference gene primers was used to estimate how many nucleated cells each sample contained. To quantify the absolute abundance of each unique TCRbeta CDR3 rearrangement, sequence reads were collapsed and filtered. For each sample, productive Simpson clonality was calculated by taking the square root of Simpson's diversity index across productive rearrangements. TCRdb re-hosts the immuneACCESS table, in-frame sequences only. Its copies lack some clones; in the studies checked, an unresolved V gene accounts for under half of them, and the cause for the rest is not known. The V and J calls and clone size were taken over from that table, and D and trimming were inferred from the DNA. The sample contains about 320,000 clones, 85% of them found a single time. 1.9% of the sample rests with the top ten.

A word on this clone: No cognate antigen has been identified for it. Nothing much larger sits one base from this clone, and base qualities are not available.

In the prospective study, participants were about 18 to 89 years old, resided in approximately 25 geographic areas of the United States, and were enrolled through a virtual design. In the prospective study, participants were assigned to cohorts based on the clinical history participants reported in a screening survey and a study questionnaire. A participant counted as exposed if, within 2 weeks of entering the study, that participant had been in contact with someone who had a PCR-confirmed or clinician-diagnosed COVID-19 case. Mobile phlebotomists in the prospective study collected whole blood, serum and a nasopharyngeal or oropharyngeal swab from every participant. Additional blood draws and questionnaires over an approximately two-month period could optionally be provided by prospective study participants. Before DNA extraction, blood samples from the prospective study were shipped at room temperature or frozen.

Recombination joined TRBV5-1 with TRBJ2-7; the D gene cannot be named for sure. The sequence derives from a woman aged 30 to 39 who had been exposed to COVID-19. Sequences were obtained from PBMCs or T cells enriched from blood (not recorded which). The DNA sequence follows: TGCGCCAGCAGCTTGGGACAAGTCTACGAGCAGTACTTC. This codes for CASSLGQVYEQYF.